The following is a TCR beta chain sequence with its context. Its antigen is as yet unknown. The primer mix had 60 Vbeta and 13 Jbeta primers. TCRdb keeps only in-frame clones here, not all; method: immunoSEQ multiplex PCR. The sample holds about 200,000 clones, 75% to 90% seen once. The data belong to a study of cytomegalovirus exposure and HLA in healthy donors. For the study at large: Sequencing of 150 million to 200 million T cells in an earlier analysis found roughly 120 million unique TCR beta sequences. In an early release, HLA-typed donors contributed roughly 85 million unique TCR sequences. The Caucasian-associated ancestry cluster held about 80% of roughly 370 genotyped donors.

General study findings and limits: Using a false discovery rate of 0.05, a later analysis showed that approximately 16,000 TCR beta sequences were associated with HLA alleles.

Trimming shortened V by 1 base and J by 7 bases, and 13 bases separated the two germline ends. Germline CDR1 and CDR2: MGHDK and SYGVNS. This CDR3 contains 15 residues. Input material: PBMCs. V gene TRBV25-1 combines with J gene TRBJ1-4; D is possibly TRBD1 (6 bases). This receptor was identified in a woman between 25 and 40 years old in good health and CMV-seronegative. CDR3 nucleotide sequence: TGTGCCAGCAGTGAATCTGTCGGGGGGCTTGAAAAACTGTTTTTT. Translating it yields CASSESVGGLEKLFF.